The next 21 T cell receptor beta chains were all read from a single sample in a study of T cells in Graves' hyperthyroidism and ophthalmopathy. Regions amplified from RNA transcripts were the TCR beta CDR3 regions. First-round RT-PCR with HTBI primers amplified the TCR CDR3 region. One entry per CDR3 protein, called by TCRdb with MiXCR from the multiplex PCR reads. The sample shows approximately 600,000 distinct CDR3 sequences, roughly 14% of them seen only once. Material for sequencing was blood. These TCRs come from a woman aged 35 to 49 with Graves' ophthalmopathy.

Many counts were recorded for this clonotype. The chain is built from TRBV7-2 and TRBJ1-1; TRBD1 is a possible D gene (6 bases). The V gene lost 6 bases and the J gene lost 4 bases, with 15 bases spanning the gap. Germline assignment: CDR1 SGHTA and CDR2 FQGNSA. The CDR3 extends over 14 amino acids. The CDR3, as DNA: TGTGCCAGCAGTCGCGATATGGGGGCCACTGAAGCTTTCTTT. It yields the protein CASSRDMGATEAFF.

This clonotype was picked up a small number of times. J is TRBJ1-2 and V is TRBV19; TRBD1 is a possible D gene (5 bases). Deletions cut 7 bases from V and 0 bases from J, with 12 bases between. Per the germline V gene, CDR1 is LNHDA and CDR2 is SQIVND (reference sequence). This CDR3 is built from 14 residues. In DNA form, the CDR3 reads TGTGCCAGTACCAGGGAAGTAACTAACTATGGCTACACCTTC. Translation gives CASTREVTNYGYTF.

The genes are TRBV6-5 and TRBJ1-1; D unclear. This CDR3 has 14 amino acids. Germline-derived CDR1 and CDR2 are MNHEY and SVGAGI. V shed 2 bases and J shed 0 bases, with 7 bases lying between them. CDR3 in DNA: TGTGCCAGCAGTTACGGGCAGATGAACACTGAAGCTTTCTTT. Translating it yields CASSYGQMNTEAFF.

The chain carries TRBV7-2 and TRBJ2-7; D may match TRBD1 or TRBD2 (5 bases each). V dropped 5 bases and J dropped 2 bases, with 16 bases sitting between them. Germline CDR1 reads SGHTA; CDR2 reads FQGNSA. CDR3 size: 15 residues. CDR3 protein: CASSPTGTQPYEQYF. Written as DNA, the CDR3 is TGTGCCAGCAGCCCGACCGGGACGCAACCCTACGAGCAGTACTTC.

There are many counts of this clonotype. The chain links TRBV12-3 or TRBV12-4 to TRBJ1-2; D unresolved. V lost 7 bases, J lost 4 bases, and 13 bases lay in between. This CDR3 spans 13 amino acids. The CDR3 loop is CASTQGIVYGYTF. CDR3 DNA: TGTGCCAGCACTCAAGGGATTGTCTATGGCTACACCTTC.

This clonotype appeared a few times. The rearrangement joins TRBV28 to TRBJ2-2; 8 bases match TRBD1. The V segment lost 3 bases and the J segment 8 bases; nucleotides outside the gene matches: 11. The germline CDR1 and CDR2 sequences are MDHEN and SYDVKM. The CDR3 is made up of 16 amino acids. The CDR3 sequence is CASSFGRGRFSGELFF. For the CDR3, the DNA is TGTGCCAGCAGTTTTGGCAGGGGGCGGTTTTCTGGGGAGCTGTTTTTT.

This clonotype was counted many times. The chain links TRBV19 to TRBJ1-1; D uncertain. CDR3 size: 14 residues. Germline CDR1 and CDR2: LNHDA and SQIVND (reference sequence). Trimming stripped 5 bases from V and 1 base from J, with 11 bases between. CDR3: CASSWQSGNTEAFF. The CDR3 nucleotides are TGTGCCAGTAGTTGGCAGTCAGGGAACACTGAAGCTTTCTTT.

This clonotype was seen more than once but under ten times. At one end the junction does not follow the germline gene, possibly because of a read error. The V gene is TRBV6-2 or TRBV6-3, the J gene TRBJ2-5; D ambiguous. The germline CDR1 and CDR2 sequences are MNHEY and SVGEGT. The CDR3 consists of 13 residues. Written as DNA, the CDR3 is TGTGCCATCAGTGGTACATCCCAAGAGACCCAGTACTTC. Protein sequence: CAISGTSQETQYF.

V is TRBV11-1 and J is TRBJ2-5; 7 nucleotides match TRBD1. The germline gives CDR1 SGHAT, CDR2 FQDESV (reference sequence). With 5 bases clipped from V and 4 bases from J, the junction kept 16 bases outside the gene matches. This CDR3 comprises 17 residues. CDR3 residues: CASSPRYPTGVAETQYF. CDR3 in DNA: TGTGCCAGCAGCCCGCGATACCCTACAGGGGTTGCAGAGACCCAGTACTTC.

The table lists this clonotype with many counts. The rearrangement uses TRBV6-9 and TRBJ2-5, with TRBD1 matching over 8 bases. From germline, CDR1 is MNHGY and CDR2 SVAAGI. This CDR3 is 15 amino acids long. The trim removed 6 bases at V and 3 bases at J, leaving 9 bases unmatched. This chain's CDR3 is CASSRQGMVEETQYF. For the CDR3, the DNA is TGTGCCAGCAGCCGACAGGGGATGGTGGAAGAGACCCAGTACTTC.

This clonotype was recorded many times. J is TRBJ2-7 and V is TRBV11-1; D might be TRBD1 or TRBD2, each matching 5 bases. CDR1 SGHAT and CDR2 FQDESV come from the germline V gene (reference sequence). Trimming cost V 4 bases and J 0 bases, with 16 bases left between them. The length of the CDR3 is 16 residues. The CDR3: CASSSTGTVSSYEQYF. The CDR3 DNA sequence: TGTGCCAGCAGCTCAACCGGGACCGTTAGCTCCTACGAGCAGTACTTC.

This chain connects TRBV20-1 to TRBJ1-1; D is uncertain. V lost 3 bases to trimming and J lost 4 bases, with 15 bases between them. This CDR3 is built from 14 residues. In germline, CDR1 is DFQATT, CDR2 SNEGSKA (reference sequence). The CDR3 coding sequence is TGCAGTGCTAGGGAGGGTGGTTTAGGCACTGAAGCTTTCTTT. It translates to CSAREGGLGTEAFF.

This clonotype was found many times. The CDR3 loop reads CAISGQLAWYEQYF. In nucleotides, the CDR3 is TGTGCCATCAGTGGTCAGCTAGCTTGGTACGAGCAGTACTTC. The chain has TRBV10-3 and TRBJ2-7, with D maybe TRBD2 (5 bases). The germline V gene has CDR1 ENHRY and CDR2 SYGVKD. V lost 4 bases and J 4 bases, leaving 14 bases between the germline ends. The CDR3 is made up of 14 amino acids.

This clonotype occurred many times. This rearrangement joins TRBV6-2 or TRBV6-3 to TRBJ1-1; no clear D gene. Germline V CDR1 and CDR2: MNHEY, SVGEGT. The CDR3 is made up of 14 amino acids. Trimming cost V 2 bases and J 5 bases, with 12 bases left between them. For the CDR3, the DNA is TGTGCCAGCAGTTACGCCCTGGGGAGGACTGAAGCTTTCTTT. Translating gives CASSYALGRTEAFF.

The sample holds a few counts of this clonotype. This chain joins TRBV3-1 and TRBJ1-2; D is unclear. In germline, CDR1 is LGHDT, CDR2 YNNKEL (reference sequence). Trimming shortened V by 6 bases and J by 8 bases, and 16 bases separated the two germline ends. The CDR3 is 13 residues long. The CDR3 DNA reads as TGTGCCAGCAGTTCTTCTGGACGCACAGGCTACACCTTC. Translation gives CASSSSGRTGYTF.

The sample holds many counts of this clonotype. The CDR3 DNA is TGCGCCAGCAGCTTGGACAGCAACATTCAGTACTTC. Translated: CASSLDSNIQYF. V usage is TRBV5-1 and J usage is TRBJ2-4; D call uncertain. Germline V gene sequence: CDR1 SGHRS, CDR2 YFSETQ. The ends were cut back, 0 bases at V and 7 bases at J, with 5 bases in the middle. CDR3 length: 12 residues.

This clonotype turned up a few times. This chain joins TRBV12-3 or TRBV12-4 and TRBJ1-1; D uncertain. The V end was cut by 8 bases, the J end by 4 bases, with 5 bases between. The CDR3 loop spans 10 amino acids. CDR3 sequence (DNA): TGTGCCAGCCGGCTCACTGAAGCTTTCTTT. It codes for CASRLTEAFF.

This clonotype has a count of ten or more. DNA of the CDR3: TGCAGTGCTGGTAGTTTTGGGGGCGGCAGGGAGACCCAGTACTTC. It yields the protein CSAGSFGGGRETQYF. J is TRBJ2-5 and V is TRBV20-1, with D perhaps matching TRBD1 (6 bases). Trimming removed 5 bases from V and 5 bases from J, with 21 bases in between. From germline, CDR1 is DFQATT and CDR2 SNEGSKA (reference sequence). CDR3 length: 15 amino acids.

This clonotype was observed at least ten times. This chain links TRBV12-3 or TRBV12-4 with TRBJ1-2; TRBD1 matches at 10 bases. V dropped 3 bases and J dropped 7; count of bases not matched to a gene: 8. This CDR3 comprises 15 residues. This chain's CDR3 is CASSLGQGKVGGYTF. CDR3 in DNA: TGTGCCAGCAGTTTGGGACAGGGGAAAGTGGGTGGCTACACCTTC.

The genes are TRBV6-1 and TRBJ1-5; unclear D gene. The V gene's germline CDR1 is MNHNS and CDR2 SASEGT. With 6 bases removed from V and 5 bases from J, the gap between germline ends came to 8 bases. The CDR3 covers 12 residues. CDR3 nucleotide sequence: TGTGCCAGCAGCGCCGGGCATCAGCCCCAGCATTTT. Translating it yields CASSAGHQPQHF.

This clonotype was seen ten or more times. The chain uses TRBV19 and TRBJ1-2, with unresolved D. Germline-derived CDR1 and CDR2 are LNHDA and SQIVND (reference sequence). The CDR3 has 13 amino acids. V lost 3 bases, J lost 8 bases, and 13 bases lay in between. CDR3 amino acids: CASSMAVGSGYTF. For the CDR3, the DNA is TGTGCCAGTAGTATGGCGGTGGGAAGCGGCTACACCTTC.